This T cell receptor (beta chain) appears in the sequencing data of a study of T cell repertoires in cytomegalovirus infection. In TCRdb, the reads were re-called with MiXCR into one record per CDR3 protein. Among about 160,000 distinct CDR3 sequences, 15% to 20% were seen once, and the ten largest hold approximately 19%. This clonotype was counted between two and nine times. Its target is not known. Study-wide findings and caveats: Ex vivo responses were dominated by HLA-C-restricted CMV-specific TCR beta clonotypes. Public TCR beta family frequency separated CMV-and-HLA carriers, including in an independent cohort.

The V gene end was trimmed by 1 base and the J gene end by 0 bases; junction bases not matched to a gene: 7. The CDR3 is 19 amino acids. The rearrangement uses TRBV12-3 or TRBV12-4 and TRBJ2-1; TRBD2 aligns across 12 bases. The sample comprised CD8+ T cells from PBMCs. This receptor was identified in a human donor in good health (CMV status not recorded). Some clones in this sample may be carry-over from other donors' samples. The CDR3 sequence: CASSLVPTSGGFSYNEQFF. The CDR3 nucleotides are TGTGCCAGCAGTTTAGTCCCCACTAGCGGGGGGTTCTCCTACAATGAGCAGTTCTTC.